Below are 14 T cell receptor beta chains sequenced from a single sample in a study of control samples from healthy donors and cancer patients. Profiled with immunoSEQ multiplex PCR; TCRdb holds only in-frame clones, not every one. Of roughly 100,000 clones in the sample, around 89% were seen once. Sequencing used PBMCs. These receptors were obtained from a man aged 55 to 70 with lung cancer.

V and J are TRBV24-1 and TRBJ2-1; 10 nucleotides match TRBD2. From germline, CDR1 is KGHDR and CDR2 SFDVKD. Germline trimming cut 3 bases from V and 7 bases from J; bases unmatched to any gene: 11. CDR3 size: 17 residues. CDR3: CATSDPASSGGRNEQFF. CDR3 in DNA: TGTGCCACCAGTGATCCCGCTTCTAGCGGGGGAAGGAATGAGCAGTTCTTC.

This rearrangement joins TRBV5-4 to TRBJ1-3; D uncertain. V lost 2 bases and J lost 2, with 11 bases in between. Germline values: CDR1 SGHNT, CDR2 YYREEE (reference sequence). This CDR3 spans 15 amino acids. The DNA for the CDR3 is TGTGCCAGCAGCTTAGATGGAACGACTGGAAACACCATATATTTT. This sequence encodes CASSLDGTTGNTIYF.

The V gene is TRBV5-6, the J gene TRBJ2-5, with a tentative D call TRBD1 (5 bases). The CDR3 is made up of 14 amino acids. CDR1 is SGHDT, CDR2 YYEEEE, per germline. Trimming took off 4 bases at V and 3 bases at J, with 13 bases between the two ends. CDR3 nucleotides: TGTGCCAGCAGCAGCACCAGGGTCGAAGAGACCCAGTACTTC. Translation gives CASSSTRVEETQYF.

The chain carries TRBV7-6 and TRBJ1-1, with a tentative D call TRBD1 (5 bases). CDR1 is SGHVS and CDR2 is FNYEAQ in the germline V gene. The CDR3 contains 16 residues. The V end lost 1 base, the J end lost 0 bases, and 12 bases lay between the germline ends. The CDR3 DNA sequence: TGTGCCAGCAGCTTAGTGGGGGGAGTAATGAACACTGAAGCTTTCTTT. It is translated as CASSLVGGVMNTEAFF.

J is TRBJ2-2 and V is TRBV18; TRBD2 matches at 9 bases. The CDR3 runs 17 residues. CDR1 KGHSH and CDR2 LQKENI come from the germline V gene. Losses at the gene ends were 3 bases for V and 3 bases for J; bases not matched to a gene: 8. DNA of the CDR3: TGTGCCAGCTCACCCCGAGCGGGGGGTTTTGACACCGGGGAGCTGTTTTTT. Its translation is CASSPRAGGFDTGELFF.

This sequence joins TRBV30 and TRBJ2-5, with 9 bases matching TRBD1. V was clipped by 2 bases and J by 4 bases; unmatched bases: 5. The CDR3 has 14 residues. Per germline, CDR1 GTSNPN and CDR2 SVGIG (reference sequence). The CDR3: CAWSKDRGRETQYF. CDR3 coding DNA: TGTGCCTGGAGTAAGGACAGGGGTCGAGAGACCCAGTACTTC.

The CDR3 nucleotides are TGTGCCAGCAGGGCAGAGGGACAGGGCCATTTAAATACGCAGTATTTT. Encoded protein: CASRAEGQGHLNTQYF. The chain uses TRBV2 and TRBJ2-3; TRBD1 agrees at 9 bases. This CDR3 region has 16 residues. V lost 6 bases and J lost 7; bases outside the gene matches: 14. Per the germline V gene, CDR1 is SNHLY and CDR2 is FYNNEI.

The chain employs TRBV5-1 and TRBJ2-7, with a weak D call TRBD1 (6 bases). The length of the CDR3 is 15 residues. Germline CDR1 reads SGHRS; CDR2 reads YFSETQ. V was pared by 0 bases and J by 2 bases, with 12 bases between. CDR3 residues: CASSLGPGDTYEQYV. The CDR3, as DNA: TGCGCCAGCAGCTTGGGTCCCGGGGACACCTACGAGCAGTACGTC.

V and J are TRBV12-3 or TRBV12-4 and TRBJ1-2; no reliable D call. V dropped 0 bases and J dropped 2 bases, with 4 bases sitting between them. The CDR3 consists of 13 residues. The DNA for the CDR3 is TGTGCCAGCAGTTTAGCGGTAAACTATGGCTACACCTTC. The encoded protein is CASSLAVNYGYTF.

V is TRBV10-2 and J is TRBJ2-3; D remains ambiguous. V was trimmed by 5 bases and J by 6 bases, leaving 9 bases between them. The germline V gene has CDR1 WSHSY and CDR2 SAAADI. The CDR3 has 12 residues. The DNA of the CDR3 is TGCGCCAGCAGTCCCCTTTCGGATACGCAGTATTTT. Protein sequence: CASSPLSDTQYF.

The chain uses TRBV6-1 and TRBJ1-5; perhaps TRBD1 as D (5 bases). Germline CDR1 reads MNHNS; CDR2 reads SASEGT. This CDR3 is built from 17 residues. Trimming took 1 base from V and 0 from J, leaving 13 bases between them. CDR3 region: CASSEGGSRDSNQPQHF. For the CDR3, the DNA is TGTGCCAGCAGTGAAGGGGGGTCGAGGGATAGCAATCAGCCCCAGCATTTT.

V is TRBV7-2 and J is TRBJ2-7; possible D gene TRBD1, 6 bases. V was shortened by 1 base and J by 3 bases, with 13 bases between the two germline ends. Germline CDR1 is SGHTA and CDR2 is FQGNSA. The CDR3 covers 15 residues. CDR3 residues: CASSLDAGTRYEQYV. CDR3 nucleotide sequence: TGTGCCAGCAGCTTAGATGCCGGGACACGCTACGAGCAGTACGTC.

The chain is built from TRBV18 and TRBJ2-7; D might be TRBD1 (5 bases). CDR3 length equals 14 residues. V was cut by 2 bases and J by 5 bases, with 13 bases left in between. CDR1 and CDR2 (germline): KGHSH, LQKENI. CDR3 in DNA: TGTGCCAGCTCACCATTCCAGGGATCCAACGAGCAGTACTTC. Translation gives CASSPFQGSNEQYF.

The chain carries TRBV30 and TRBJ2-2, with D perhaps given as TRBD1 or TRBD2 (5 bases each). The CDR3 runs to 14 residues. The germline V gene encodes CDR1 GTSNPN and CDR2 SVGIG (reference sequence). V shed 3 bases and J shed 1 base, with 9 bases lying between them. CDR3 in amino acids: CAWRGRRNTGELFF. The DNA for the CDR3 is TGTGCCTGGAGGGGACGGCGGAACACCGGGGAGCTGTTTTTT.